Below are 19 T cell receptor beta chains sequenced from a single sample in a study of CD8 T cells in ankylosing spondylitis. Broader study findings: Ankylosing spondylitis blood seemed to carry a telltale TCR beta motif made of fewer than 10 highly homologous variants.

From the 5' RACE reads, TCRdb called clonotypes with MiXCR, one entry per CDR3 protein. Of around 890,000 distinct CDR3 sequences in the sample, around 11% were seen once. These TCRs are of unknown antigen specificity. The sequenced sample consisted of blood, either unsorted or a sorted T cell fraction (not recorded which). These receptors originate from a male donor with ankylosing spondylitis.

This clonotype has only a few counts. The chain is built from TRBV7-6 and TRBJ2-7; possibly TRBD1 for D (5 bases). The CDR3 length is 16 residues. V dropped 5 bases and J dropped 5 bases, with 22 bases sitting between them. The germline CDR1 and CDR2 sequences are SGHVS and FNYEAQ. The CDR3 reads CASSATMDTLANEQYF. CDR3 in DNA: TGTGCCAGCAGCGCAACAATGGACACTTTGGCAAACGAGCAGTACTTC.

V gene TRBV20-1 combines with J gene TRBJ2-7; D assignment may be TRBD1 or TRBD2 (5 bases each). The CDR3 covers 13 residues. The V end lost 5 bases, the J end lost 4 bases, and 15 bases lay between the germline ends. Germline V gene data show CDR1 as DFQATT and CDR2 as SNEGSKA (reference sequence). CDR3 residues: CSASRGRSYEQYF. CDR3 DNA: TGCAGTGCTTCCCGGGGACGGTCGTACGAGCAGTACTTC.

The gene calls are TRBV15 and TRBJ1-5; perhaps TRBD1 as D (6 bases). The CDR3 sequence is 17 residues long. Trimming pared 0 bases from V and 0 bases from J, leaving 12 bases between. Germline V gene sequence: CDR1 LNHNV, CDR2 YYDKDF (reference sequence). This CDR3 is CATSRDKTGYSNQPQHF. The CDR3 DNA sequence: TGTGCCACCAGCAGAGATAAAACAGGGTATAGCAATCAGCCCCAGCATTTT.

This chain joins TRBV5-6 and TRBJ2-2; possibly TRBD2 for D (5 bases). V lost 7 bases, J lost 0 bases, and 10 bases lay in between. The CDR3 sequence is 14 residues long. Germline V gives CDR1 SGHDT, CDR2 YYEEEE. In nucleotides, the CDR3 is TGTGCCAGCCATCGGGGTTCGAACACCGGGGAGCTGTTTTTT. Translation gives CASHRGSNTGELFF.

This rearrangement joins TRBV6-1 to TRBJ1-2; a weak D match, TRBD1 (5 bases). V shed 6 bases and J shed 4 bases, with 12 bases lying between them. This CDR3 is 13 amino acids long. From germline, CDR1 is MNHNS and CDR2 SASEGT. The CDR3 here is CASRAGRPYGYTF. CDR3 nucleotides: TGTGCCAGCAGAGCGGGACGACCCTATGGCTACACCTTC.

V gene TRBV20-1 combines with J gene TRBJ2-5; D is ambiguous. V was shortened by 6 bases and J by 5 bases, with 16 bases between the two germline ends. The germline V gene has CDR1 DFQATT and CDR2 SNEGSKA (reference sequence). This CDR3 comprises 13 residues. For the CDR3, the DNA is TGCAGTGCCATAACCTCCTTTCGGGAGACCCAGTACTTC. Encoded protein: CSAITSFRETQYF.

This chain uses TRBV10-3 with TRBJ2-1; unclear D gene. Deletions cut 10 bases from V and 0 bases from J, with 10 bases between. The CDR3 runs 13 residues. Germline V gene data show CDR1 as ENHRY and CDR2 as SYGVKD. The CDR3 loop is CATCISSYNEQFF. The CDR3 nucleotides are TGTGCCACCTGTATTAGCTCCTACAATGAGCAGTTCTTC.

This clonotype was detected only a few times. The CDR3 DNA sequence: TGTGCCAGCAGTTACGGGTCAGGTCTTGGAAACACCATATATTTT. Its translation is CASSYGSGLGNTIYF. The chain couples TRBV6-5 to TRBJ1-3; D unresolved. The germline V gene encodes CDR1 MNHEY and CDR2 SVGAGI. V was clipped by 2 bases and J by 3 bases, with 11 bases between them. The CDR3 consists of 15 residues.

This clonotype has a handful of counts. The chain recombines TRBV5-1 with TRBJ2-1, with 9 bases that match TRBD1. The trim removed 4 bases at V and 7 bases at J, leaving 6 bases unmatched. Germline CDR1 and CDR2: SGHRS and YFSETQ. The CDR3 is 14 residues long. The CDR3 bases are TGCGCCAGCAGCCCGGGACAGGGCCCTAATGAGCAGTTCTTC. Translation: CASSPGQGPNEQFF.

This clonotype was counted between two and nine times. The gene calls are TRBV5-1 and TRBJ2-5; D remains ambiguous. Between the trimmed V and J ends, which lost 6 bases and 3 bases, there was a span of 15 bases. Per germline, CDR1 SGHRS and CDR2 YFSETQ. The CDR3 totals 14 residues. The CDR3: CASTPVAWEETQYF. Here the CDR3 DNA reads TGCGCCAGCACCCCCGTGGCATGGGAAGAGACCCAGTACTTC.

This clonotype was picked up many times. The chain employs TRBV20-1 and TRBJ2-5; D not certain. The CDR3 runs to 13 residues. From germline, CDR1 is DFQATT and CDR2 SNEGSKA (reference sequence). V dropped 1 base and J dropped 5 bases, with 11 bases sitting between them. The CDR3 DNA reads as TGCAGTGCTAGAGTATCCGCAAGGGAGACCCAGTACTTC. This encodes CSARVSARETQYF.

This chain links TRBV5-1 with TRBJ1-1; TRBD1 is a possible D gene (6 bases). Trimming removed 5 bases at V and 1 base at J, with 9 bases between. This CDR3 has 13 amino acids. Germline V gene sequence: CDR1 SGHRS, CDR2 YFSETQ. This chain's CDR3 is CASRKQGNTEAFF. Here the CDR3 DNA reads TGCGCCAGCAGGAAACAGGGGAACACTGAAGCTTTCTTT.

This clonotype was counted only a few times. The chain has TRBV20-1 and TRBJ1-2; 12 bases line up with TRBD1. Germline V lookup: CDR1 DFQATT, CDR2 SNEGSKA (reference sequence). The V gene end was trimmed by 6 bases and the J gene end by 8 bases; junction bases not matched to a gene: 13. The CDR3 loop spans 15 amino acids. DNA for the CDR3: TGCAGTGCCATTGGGGACAGGGGGCGTTCGGGCGGCTACACCTTC. This codes for CSAIGDRGRSGGYTF.

The chain uses TRBV20-1 and TRBJ1-5, with D tentatively TRBD1 (6 bases). The CDR3 sequence is 16 residues long. Germline assignment: CDR1 DFQATT and CDR2 SNEGSKA (reference sequence). V lost 0 bases and J lost 2, with 14 bases in between. CDR3 region: CSARDGGGSGNQPQHF. The CDR3, as DNA: TGCAGTGCTAGAGATGGAGGGGGATCGGGCAATCAGCCCCAGCATTTT.

This clonotype has a handful of counts. This rearrangement joins TRBV20-1 to TRBJ1-2; no clear D gene. Germline lookup yields CDR1 DFQATT and CDR2 SNEGSKA (reference sequence). CDR3 length: 13 residues. Trimming removed 5 bases from V and 1 base from J, with 11 bases in between. The CDR3 DNA sequence: TGCAGTGCTGGCATGACCGTTAACTATGGCTACACCTTC. This sequence encodes CSAGMTVNYGYTF.

Comments on this clonotype: The final CDR3 position lacks the conserved phenylalanine or tryptophan, pointing to a likely read error. Because the CDR3's place on the DNA is in doubt, the DNA is left out and the CDR3 is given as listed by TCRdb. This CDR3 reads CASSSEED. This rearrangement joins TRBV11-3 to TRBJ2-1; the table calls TRBD2, which could not be checked here. CDR1 is SGHNT, CDR2 YENEEA, per germline. The CDR3 comprises 8 residues, both ends counted.

This clonotype was counted only a few times. This CDR3 is CASRRRDSSNQPQHF. CDR3 coding DNA: TGTGCCAGCAGGCGCCGGGACAGCTCGAATCAGCCCCAGCATTTT. The chain employs TRBV6-1 and TRBJ1-5, with 7 bases lining up with TRBD1. This CDR3 is built from 15 residues. The junction had 9 bases not matched to a gene; V was cut back by 6 bases and J by 4 bases. Germline CDR1 and CDR2: MNHNS and SASEGT.

There are many counts of this clonotype. The chain carries TRBV6-5 and TRBJ1-1; D might be TRBD1 (5 bases). The CDR3 runs 16 residues. The ends were cut back, 4 bases at V and 1 base at J, with 16 bases in the middle. The V gene's germline CDR1 is MNHEY and CDR2 SVGAGI. The CDR3 reads CASSSPRNTGNTEAFF. The CDR3 bases are TGTGCCAGCAGTTCCCCGCGGAATACAGGGAACACTGAAGCTTTCTTT.

The chain is built from TRBV15 and TRBJ1-2; D is ambiguous. The CDR3 totals 15 residues. Germline-derived CDR1 and CDR2 are LNHNV and YYDKDF (reference sequence). With 2 bases removed from V and 8 bases from J, the gap between germline ends came to 18 bases. In DNA, the CDR3 is TGTGCCACCAGCAGAAATCCCCAATTGGCGTCGGGCTACACCTTC. It translates to CATSRNPQLASGYTF.